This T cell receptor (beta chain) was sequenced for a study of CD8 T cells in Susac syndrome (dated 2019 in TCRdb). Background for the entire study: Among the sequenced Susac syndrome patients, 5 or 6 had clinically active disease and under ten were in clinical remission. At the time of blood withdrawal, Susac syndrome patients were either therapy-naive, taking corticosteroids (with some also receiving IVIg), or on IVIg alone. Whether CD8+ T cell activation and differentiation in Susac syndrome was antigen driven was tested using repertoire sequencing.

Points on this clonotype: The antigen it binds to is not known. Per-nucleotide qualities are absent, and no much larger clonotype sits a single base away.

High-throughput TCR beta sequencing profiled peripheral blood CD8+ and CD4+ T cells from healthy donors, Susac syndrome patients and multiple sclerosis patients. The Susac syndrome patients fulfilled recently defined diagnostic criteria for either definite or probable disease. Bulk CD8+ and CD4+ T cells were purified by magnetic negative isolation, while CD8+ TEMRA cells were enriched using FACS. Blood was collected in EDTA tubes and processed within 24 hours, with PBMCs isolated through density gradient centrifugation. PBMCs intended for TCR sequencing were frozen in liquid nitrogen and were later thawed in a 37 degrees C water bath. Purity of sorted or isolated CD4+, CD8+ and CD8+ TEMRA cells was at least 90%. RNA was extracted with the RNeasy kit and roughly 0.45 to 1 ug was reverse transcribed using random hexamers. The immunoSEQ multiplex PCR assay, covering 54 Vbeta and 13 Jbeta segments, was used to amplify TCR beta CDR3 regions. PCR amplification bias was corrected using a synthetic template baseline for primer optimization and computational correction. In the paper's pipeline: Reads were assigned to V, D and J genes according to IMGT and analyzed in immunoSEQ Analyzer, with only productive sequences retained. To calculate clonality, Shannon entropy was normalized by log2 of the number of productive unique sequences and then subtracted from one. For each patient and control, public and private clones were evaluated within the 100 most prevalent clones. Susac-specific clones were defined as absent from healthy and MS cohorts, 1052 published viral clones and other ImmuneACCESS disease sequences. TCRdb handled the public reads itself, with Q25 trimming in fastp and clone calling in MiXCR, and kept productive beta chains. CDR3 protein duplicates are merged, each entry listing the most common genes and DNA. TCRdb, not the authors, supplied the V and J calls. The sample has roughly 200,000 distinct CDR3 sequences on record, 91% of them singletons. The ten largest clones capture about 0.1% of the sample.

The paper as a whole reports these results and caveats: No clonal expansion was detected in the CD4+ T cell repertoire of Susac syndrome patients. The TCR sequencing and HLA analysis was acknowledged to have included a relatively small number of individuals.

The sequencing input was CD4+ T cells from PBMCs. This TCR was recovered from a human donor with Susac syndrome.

Read as DNA, the sequence is TGCAGTGCTGGGACAGGGTCCTCCTACGAGCAGTACTTC. Its coded protein is CSAGTGSSYEQYF. The rearrangement joined TRBV20-1 to TRBJ2-7, with TRBD1 matching 9 junction bases. V is pruned by 5 bases and J by 0 bases, leaving 2 bases of the junction without a gene match. The CDR3, cysteine through phenylalanine, is 13 amino acids long. Only the CDR3 region is kept as DNA, spanning 39 bases read in frame from base 1. Per the germline V gene (reference sequence), DFQATT is the CDR1 and SNEGSKA is the CDR2.